The 19 T cell receptor beta chains below all came from one sample that was sequenced in a study of CD8 T cells in Susac syndrome. Random hexamers were used to reverse transcribe an amount of about 0.45 to 1 ug RNA. From the immunoSEQ multiplex PCR reads, TCRdb called clonotypes with MiXCR, one entry per CDR3 protein. This sample has approximately 170,000 distinct CDR3 sequences, with about 93% found just once. Sequences were obtained from CD4+ T cells from PBMCs. These receptors were collected from a human donor in good health.

The chain joins TRBV5-6 to TRBJ2-2; 7 bases fit TRBD2. The CDR3 is 16 amino acids. CDR1 SGHDT and CDR2 YYEEEE come from the germline V gene. Unmatched junction bases numbered 3, after V lost 1 base and J lost 0 bases. CDR3 coding DNA: TGTGCCAGCAGCTTGAAGGCGGGGGCGAACACCGGGGAGCTGTTTTTT. It codes for CASSLKAGANTGELFF. Variable domain in full (rest from reference TRBV5-6 and TRBJ2-2): DAGVTQSPTHLIKTRGQQVTLRCSPKSGHDTVSWYQQALGQGPQFIFQYYEEEERQRGNFPDRFSGHQFPNYSSELNVNALLLGDSALYLCASSLKAGANTGELFFGEGSRLTVL.

The chain employs TRBV24-1 and TRBJ2-3; D not certain. Germline lookup yields CDR1 KGHDR and CDR2 SFDVKD. The CDR3 is 12 amino acids. V was trimmed by 5 bases and J by 1 base, leaving 3 bases between them. The CDR3 DNA reads as TGTGCCACCAGTGCTGGCACAGATACGCAGTATTTT. Protein: CATSAGTDTQYF.

This clonotype was observed a handful of times. The chain couples TRBV4-2 to TRBJ2-3; 8 positions agree with TRBD2. CDR3 size: 17 residues. J was trimmed by 6 bases and V by 0 bases; bases with no gene match: 11. Per germline, CDR1 LGHNA and CDR2 YNFKEQ. Written as DNA, the CDR3 is TGTGCCAGCAGCCAAGATAAAGGAGCGGGGGTCGTGGATACGCAGTATTTT. This encodes CASSQDKGAGVVDTQYF.

The chain has TRBV12-3 or TRBV12-4 and TRBJ2-1; tentatively, D is TRBD2 (6 bases). The length of the CDR3 is 15 residues. V lost 6 bases to trimming and J lost 9 bases, with 21 bases between them. The CDR3 loop is CASSLRDLAVGEQFF. In DNA, the CDR3 is TGTGCCAGCAGCCTGAGGGACTTAGCGGTCGGTGAGCAGTTCTTC.

J is TRBJ2-3 and V is TRBV5-1; D may be TRBD1 (5 bases). CDR1 is SGHRS, CDR2 YFSETQ, per germline. Between the trimmed V and J ends, which lost 2 bases and 5 bases, there was a span of 9 bases. CDR3 length equals 13 residues. CDR3 in DNA: TGCGCCAGCAGCTTTGAAGGGGAAGATACGCAGTATTTT. Amino acids: CASSFEGEDTQYF.

J is TRBJ2-5 and V is TRBV7-7, with no clear D. Trimming pared 5 bases from V and 5 bases from J, leaving 18 bases between. Germline V gene sequence: CDR1 SSHAT, CDR2 FNYEAQ (reference sequence). The CDR3 has 15 amino acids. The CDR3 here is CASSPVGASTETQYF. The CDR3 region has the DNA TGTGCCAGCAGCCCCGTAGGTGCTAGTACGGAGACCCAGTACTTC.

The chain recombines TRBV9 with TRBJ2-6; D unresolved. Trimming took off 0 bases at V and 4 bases at J, with 8 bases between the two ends. In germline, CDR1 is SGDLS, CDR2 YYNGEE. The length of the CDR3 is 15 residues. CDR3 coding DNA: TGTGCCAGCAGCGTAGTGGGCACCGGGGCCAACGTCCTGACTTTC. Encoded protein: CASSVVGTGANVLTF.

A few counts support this clonotype. The chain uses TRBV12-3 or TRBV12-4 and TRBJ2-5, with D uncertain. There are 11 residues in the CDR3. The V and J ends lost 3 bases and 5 bases respectively, with 4 bases between them. This CDR3 is CASSFVETQYF. The CDR3 DNA reads TGTGCCAGCAGTTTTGTGGAGACCCAGTACTTC.

The chain couples TRBV15 to TRBJ1-6, with a tentative D call TRBD1 (5 bases). The V end lost 3 bases, the J end lost 10 bases, and 16 bases lay between the germline ends. This CDR3 contains 15 residues. CDR1 is LNHNV and CDR2 is YYDKDF in the germline V gene (reference sequence). CDR3 region: CATSRARGARSPLHF. CDR3 DNA: TGTGCCACCAGCAGGGCCAGAGGGGCTCGGTCACCCCTCCACTTT.

This clonotype was recorded only once. The V call is TRBV11-2, the J call TRBJ2-4; 8 bases agree with TRBD1. This CDR3 spans 15 amino acids. V shed 1 base, J shed 3 bases, and the junction held 2 bases outside the gene matches. In germline, CDR1 is SGHAT, CDR2 FQNNGV. Here the CDR3 DNA reads TGTGCCAGCAGCTTAGGTGGGACAGGCAAAAACATTCAGTACTTC. It is translated as CASSLGGTGKNIQYF.

The chain recombines TRBV18 with TRBJ2-3; TRBD1 matches at 9 bases. V trimming: 4 bases; J trimming: 1 base; junction bases outside the gene matches: 6. Germline-derived CDR1 and CDR2 are KGHSH and LQKENI. The CDR3 consists of 16 residues. The CDR3: CASSHRTGEGTDTQYF. CDR3 bases: TGTGCCAGCTCACACCGGACAGGGGAAGGCACAGATACGCAGTATTTT.

The chain recombines TRBV29-1 with TRBJ1-1, with D unclear. Germline CDR1 SQVTM, CDR2 ANQGSEA. This CDR3 contains 13 residues. V shed 5 bases and J shed 5 bases, with 15 bases lying between them. The CDR3 sequence is CSVSGFEGTEAFF. CDR3 nucleotides: TGCAGCGTTTCGGGGTTTGAGGGAACTGAAGCTTTCTTT.

V gene TRBV11-2 combines with J gene TRBJ2-3; the match to TRBD1 covers 8 bases. The V gene's germline CDR1 is SGHAT and CDR2 FQNNGV. After removal of 1 base from V and 2 bases from J, the junction contained 2 bases not matched to a gene. The CDR3 runs 15 residues. The CDR3 DNA reads as TGTGCCAGCAGCTTAGCGGGACAGGTCACAGATACGCAGTATTTT. Protein product: CASSLAGQVTDTQYF.

J is TRBJ1-1 and V is TRBV20-1; D gene uncertain. Deletions cut 0 bases from V and 8 bases from J, with 13 bases between. Germline-derived CDR1 and CDR2 are DFQATT and SNEGSKA (reference sequence). The CDR3 covers 13 residues. CDR3 region: CSARDELSREAFF. CDR3 sequence (DNA): TGCAGTGCTAGAGATGAACTATCGCGCGAAGCTTTCTTT.

V is TRBV5-1 and J is TRBJ1-1; D ambiguous. Trimming took 6 bases from V and 2 from J, leaving 11 bases between them. The CDR3 covers 13 residues. The germline V gene encodes CDR1 SGHRS and CDR2 YFSETQ. CDR3 bases: TGCGCCAGCACCCTCGGATCAAACACTGAAGCTTTCTTT. Protein sequence: CASTLGSNTEAFF.

This clonotype has a single count. V and J are TRBV6-5 and TRBJ1-1; possible D gene TRBD1, 5 bases. V lost 6 bases and J lost 1, with 12 bases in between. The CDR3 totals 14 residues. The V gene's germline CDR1 is MNHEY and CDR2 SVGAGI. CDR3 in DNA: TGTGCCAGCAGGACGGGGGGAACGAACACTGAAGCTTTCTTT. Amino acid sequence: CASRTGGTNTEAFF.

The chain has TRBV6-5 and TRBJ2-7, with 9 bases that match TRBD2. This CDR3 is 14 amino acids long. From germline, CDR1 is MNHEY and CDR2 SVGAGI. Losses at the gene ends were 2 bases for V and 8 bases for J; bases not matched to a gene: 7. The chain's CDR3 is CASSYGTSNHQQYF. CDR3 sequence (DNA): TGTGCCAGCAGTTACGGGACTAGCAATCACCAGCAGTACTTC.

The chain links TRBV29-1 to TRBJ2-3; D perhaps matches TRBD1 (5 bases). V was trimmed by 7 bases and J by 1 base, leaving 15 bases between them. CDR1 SQVTM and CDR2 ANQGSEA come from the germline V gene. The CDR3 runs 14 residues. This chain's CDR3 is CSADQGQGTDTQYF. In DNA, the CDR3 is TGCAGCGCCGACCAGGGTCAGGGCACAGATACGCAGTATTTT.

This chain connects TRBV29-1 to TRBJ2-2, with TRBD1 matching 8 bases. CDR1 and CDR2 (germline): SQVTM, ANQGSEA. The CDR3 covers 13 residues. J was trimmed by 7 bases and V by 7 bases; bases with no gene match: 8. The CDR3 reads CSGGRGLNGELFF. As DNA, the CDR3 is TGCAGCGGGGGCAGGGGGCTAAACGGGGAGCTGTTTTTT.